This TCR beta chain was obtained from a study of control samples from healthy donors and cancer patients. Generated by immunoSEQ multiplex PCR, the TCRdb table keeps only in-frame clones and is missing some. The repertoire includes over 150,000 clones, 80% to 95% of them detected once, and around 2% sits in the top ten. The CDR3 is 15 amino acids. J was trimmed by 5 bases and V by 9 bases; bases with no gene match: 9. The germline V gene encodes CDR1 LNHDA and CDR2 SQIVND (reference sequence). Sequenced sample: blood. The sequence derives from a woman between 35 and 50 years old in good health. The chain is built from TRBV19 and TRBJ2-1, with 11 bases that match TRBD2. The CDR3 here is CASKPLAGGNNEQFF. The DNA for the CDR3 is TGTGCCAGCAAGCCTCTAGCGGGGGGAAACAATGAGCAGTTCTTC. The whole variable domain, remainder taken from reference TRBV19 and TRBJ2-1, is DGGITQSPKYLFRKEGQNVTLSCEQNLNHDAMYWYRQDPGQGLRLIYYSQIVNDFQKGDIAEGYSVSREKKESFPLTVTSAQKNPTAFYLCASKPLAGGNNEQFFGPGTRLTVL.